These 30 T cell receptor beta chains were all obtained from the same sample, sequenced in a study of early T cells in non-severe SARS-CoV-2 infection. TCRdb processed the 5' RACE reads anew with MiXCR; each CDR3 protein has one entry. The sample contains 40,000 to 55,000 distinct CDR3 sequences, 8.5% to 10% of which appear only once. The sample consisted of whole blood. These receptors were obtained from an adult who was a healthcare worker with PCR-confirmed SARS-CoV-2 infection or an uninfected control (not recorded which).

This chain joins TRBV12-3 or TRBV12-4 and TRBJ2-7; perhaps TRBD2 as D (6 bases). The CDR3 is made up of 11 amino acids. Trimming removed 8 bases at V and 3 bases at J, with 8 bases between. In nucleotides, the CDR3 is TGTGCCAGCCTGGGGGGCTACGAGCAGTACTTC. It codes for CASLGGYEQYF.

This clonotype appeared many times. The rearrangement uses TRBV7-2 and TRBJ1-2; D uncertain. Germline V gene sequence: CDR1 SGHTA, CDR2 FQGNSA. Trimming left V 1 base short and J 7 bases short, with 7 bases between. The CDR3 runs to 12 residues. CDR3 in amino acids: CASSLDNGGYTF. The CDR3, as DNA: TGTGCCAGCAGCTTAGACAATGGTGGCTACACCTTC.

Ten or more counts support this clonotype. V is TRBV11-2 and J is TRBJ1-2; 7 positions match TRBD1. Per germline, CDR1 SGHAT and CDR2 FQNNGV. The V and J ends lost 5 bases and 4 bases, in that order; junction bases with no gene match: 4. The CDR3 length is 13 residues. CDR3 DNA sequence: TGTGCCAGCAGCAGGGGACAGATCTATGGCTACACCTTC. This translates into CASSRGQIYGYTF.

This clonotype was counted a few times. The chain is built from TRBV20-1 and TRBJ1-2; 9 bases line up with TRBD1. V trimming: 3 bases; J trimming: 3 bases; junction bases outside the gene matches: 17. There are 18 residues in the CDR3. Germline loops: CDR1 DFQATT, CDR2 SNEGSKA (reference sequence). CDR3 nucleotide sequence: TGCAGTGCTAGCCCGGGGGGACAGGGTGTTTATCGCTACTATGGCTACACCTTC. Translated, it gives CSASPGGQGVYRYYGYTF.

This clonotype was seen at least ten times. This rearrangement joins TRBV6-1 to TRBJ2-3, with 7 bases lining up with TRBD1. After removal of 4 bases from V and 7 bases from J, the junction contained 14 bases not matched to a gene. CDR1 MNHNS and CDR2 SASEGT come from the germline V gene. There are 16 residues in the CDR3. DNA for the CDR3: TGTGCCAGCAGTGCCCGACAGGGTCGTGATTTCTATACGCAGTATTTT. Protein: CASSARQGRDFYTQYF.

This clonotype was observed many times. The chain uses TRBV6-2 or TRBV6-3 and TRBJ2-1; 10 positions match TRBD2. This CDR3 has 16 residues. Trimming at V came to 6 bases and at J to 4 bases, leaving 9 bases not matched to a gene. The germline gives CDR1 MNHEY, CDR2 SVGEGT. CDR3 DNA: TGTGCCAGCAGCCCATATACTAGCGGGGCTTACAATGAGCAGTTCTTC. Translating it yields CASSPYTSGAYNEQFF.

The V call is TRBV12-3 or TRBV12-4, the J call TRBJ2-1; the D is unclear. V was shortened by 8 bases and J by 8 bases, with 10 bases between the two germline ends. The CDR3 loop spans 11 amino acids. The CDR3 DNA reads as TGTGCCAGCGCGTCGGGCGATGAGCAGTTCTTC. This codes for CASASGDEQFF.

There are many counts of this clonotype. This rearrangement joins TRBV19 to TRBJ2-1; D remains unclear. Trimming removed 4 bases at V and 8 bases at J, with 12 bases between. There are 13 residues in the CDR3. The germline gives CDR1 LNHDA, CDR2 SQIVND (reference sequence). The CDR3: CASSTTQYHEQFF. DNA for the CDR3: TGTGCCAGTAGTACGACTCAATACCATGAGCAGTTCTTC.

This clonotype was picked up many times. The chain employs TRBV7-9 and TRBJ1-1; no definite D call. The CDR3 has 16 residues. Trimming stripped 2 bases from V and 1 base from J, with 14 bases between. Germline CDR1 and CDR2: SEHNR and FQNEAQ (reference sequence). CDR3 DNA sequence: TGTGCCAGCAGCTTATTCTCACTGGCGCCGAACACTGAAGCTTTCTTT. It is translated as CASSLFSLAPNTEAFF.

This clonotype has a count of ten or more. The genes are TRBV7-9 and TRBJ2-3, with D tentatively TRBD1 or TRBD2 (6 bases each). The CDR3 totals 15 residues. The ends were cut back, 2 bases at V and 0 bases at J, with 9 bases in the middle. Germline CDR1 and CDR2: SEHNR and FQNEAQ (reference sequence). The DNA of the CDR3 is TGTGCCAGCAGCTTAAGGGGGGCCAGCACAGATACGCAGTATTTT. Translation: CASSLRGASTDTQYF.

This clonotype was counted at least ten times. Written as DNA, the CDR3 is TGTGCCACCTATATGGGGATTTTGAACACCGGGGAGCTGTTTTTT. Translation gives CATYMGILNTGELFF. The chain links TRBV12-3 or TRBV12-4 to TRBJ2-2; D not certain. Trimming left V 10 bases short and J 1 base short, with 16 bases between. CDR3 length: 15 amino acids.

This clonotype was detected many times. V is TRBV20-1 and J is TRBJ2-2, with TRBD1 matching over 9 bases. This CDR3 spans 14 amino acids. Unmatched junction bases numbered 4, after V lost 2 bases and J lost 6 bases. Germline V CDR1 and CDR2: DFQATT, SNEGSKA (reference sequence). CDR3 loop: CSARLDRGPGELFF. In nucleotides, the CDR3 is TGCAGTGCTAGATTGGACAGGGGACCCGGGGAGCTGTTTTTT.

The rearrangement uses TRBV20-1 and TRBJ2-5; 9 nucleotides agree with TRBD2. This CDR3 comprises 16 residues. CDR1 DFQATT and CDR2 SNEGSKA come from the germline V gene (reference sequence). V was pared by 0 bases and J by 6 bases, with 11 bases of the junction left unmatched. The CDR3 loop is CSARDELAGGRQTQYF. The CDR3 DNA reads TGCAGTGCTAGAGATGAACTAGCGGGCGGCCGACAGACCCAGTACTTC.

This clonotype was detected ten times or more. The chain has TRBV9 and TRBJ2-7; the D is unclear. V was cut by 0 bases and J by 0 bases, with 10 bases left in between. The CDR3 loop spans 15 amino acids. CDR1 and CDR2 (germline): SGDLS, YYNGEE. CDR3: CASSVGLPGSYEQYF. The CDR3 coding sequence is TGTGCCAGCAGCGTAGGCCTACCGGGCTCCTACGAGCAGTACTTC.

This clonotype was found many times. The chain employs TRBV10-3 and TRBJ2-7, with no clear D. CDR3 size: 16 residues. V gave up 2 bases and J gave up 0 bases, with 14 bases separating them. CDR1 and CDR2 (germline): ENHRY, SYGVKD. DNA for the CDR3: TGTGCCATCAGTGAGAATAGCAGCCCGAGCTCCTACGAGCAGTACTTC. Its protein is CAISENSSPSSYEQYF.

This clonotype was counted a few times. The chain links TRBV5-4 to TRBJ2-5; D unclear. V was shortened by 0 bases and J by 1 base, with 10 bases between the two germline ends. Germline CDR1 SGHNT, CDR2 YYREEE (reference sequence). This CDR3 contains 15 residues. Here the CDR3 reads CASSLEGSRQETQYF. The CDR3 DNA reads TGTGCCAGCAGCTTGGAAGGCTCTCGCCAAGAGACCCAGTACTTC.

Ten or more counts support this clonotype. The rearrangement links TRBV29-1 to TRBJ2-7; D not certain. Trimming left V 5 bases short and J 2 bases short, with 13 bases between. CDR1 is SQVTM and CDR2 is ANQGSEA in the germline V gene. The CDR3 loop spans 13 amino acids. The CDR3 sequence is CSVSLDQTYEQYF. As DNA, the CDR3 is TGCAGCGTTTCTCTGGACCAGACCTACGAGCAGTACTTC.

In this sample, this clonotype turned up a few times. Written as DNA, the CDR3 is TGTGCCAGCTCACCCCTAGGGACTAGCGGCTACGAGCAGTACTTC. Translating gives CASSPLGTSGYEQYF. The chain carries TRBV18 and TRBJ2-7; 11 bases align to TRBD2. V lost 3 bases to trimming and J lost 3 bases; unmatched junction nucleotides: 4. The CDR3 spans 15 residues. Germline CDR1 KGHSH, CDR2 LQKENI.

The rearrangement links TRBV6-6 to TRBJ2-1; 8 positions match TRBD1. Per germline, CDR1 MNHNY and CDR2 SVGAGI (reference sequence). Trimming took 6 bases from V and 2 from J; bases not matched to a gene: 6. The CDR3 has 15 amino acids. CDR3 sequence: CASRLLTGAYNEQFF. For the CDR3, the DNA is TGTGCCAGCAGACTCCTGACAGGGGCCTACAATGAGCAGTTCTTC.

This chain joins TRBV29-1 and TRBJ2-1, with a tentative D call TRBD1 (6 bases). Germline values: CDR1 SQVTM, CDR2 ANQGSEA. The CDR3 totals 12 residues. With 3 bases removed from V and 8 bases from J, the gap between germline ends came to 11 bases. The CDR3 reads CSVDWTEDEQFF. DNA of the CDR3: TGCAGCGTTGACTGGACAGAGGATGAGCAGTTCTTC.

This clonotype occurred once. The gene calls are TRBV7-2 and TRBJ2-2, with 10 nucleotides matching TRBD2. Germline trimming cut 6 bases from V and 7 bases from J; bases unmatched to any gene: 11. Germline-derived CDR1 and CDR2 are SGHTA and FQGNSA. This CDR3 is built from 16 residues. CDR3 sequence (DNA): TGTGCCAGCAGTCCTCAAGCGGGAGGGCCTGGCGGGGAGCTGTTTTTT. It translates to CASSPQAGGPGGELFF.

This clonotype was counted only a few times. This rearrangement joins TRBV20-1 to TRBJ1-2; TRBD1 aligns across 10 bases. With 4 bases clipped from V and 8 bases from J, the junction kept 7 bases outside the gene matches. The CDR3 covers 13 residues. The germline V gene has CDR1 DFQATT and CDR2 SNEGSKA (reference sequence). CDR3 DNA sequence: TGCAGTGCTACATCCGGGACAGGGGAAGGCTACACCTTC. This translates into CSATSGTGEGYTF.

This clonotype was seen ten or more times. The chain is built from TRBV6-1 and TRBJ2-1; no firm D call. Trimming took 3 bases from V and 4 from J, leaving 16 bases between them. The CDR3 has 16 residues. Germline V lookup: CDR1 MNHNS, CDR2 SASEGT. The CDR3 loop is CASSEENHRLYNEQFF. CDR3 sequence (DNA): TGTGCCAGCAGTGAGGAAAACCATCGCCTGTACAATGAGCAGTTCTTC.

CDR3 DNA sequence: TGTGCCAGCACCCTGGGAACACGCGTAAACATTCAGTACTTC. This encodes CASTLGTRVNIQYF. V gene TRBV12-3 or TRBV12-4 combines with J gene TRBJ2-4; D unclear. The germline V and J ends were trimmed by 7 bases and 6 bases, with 16 bases remaining between them. This CDR3 spans 14 amino acids.

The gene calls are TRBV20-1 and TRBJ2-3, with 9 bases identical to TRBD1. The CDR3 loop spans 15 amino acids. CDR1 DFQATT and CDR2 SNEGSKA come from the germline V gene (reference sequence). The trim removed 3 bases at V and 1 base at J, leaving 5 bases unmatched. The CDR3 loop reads CSARSGTGRTDTQYF. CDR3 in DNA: TGCAGTGCTAGGTCCGGGACAGGGCGCACAGATACGCAGTATTTT.

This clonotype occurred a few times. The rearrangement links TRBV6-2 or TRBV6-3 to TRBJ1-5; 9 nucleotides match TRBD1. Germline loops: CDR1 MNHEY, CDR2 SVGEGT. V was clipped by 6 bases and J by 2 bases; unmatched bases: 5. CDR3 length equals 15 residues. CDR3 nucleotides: TGTGCCAGCAGAAGACAGGGGGTGGGCAATCAGCCCCAGCATTTT. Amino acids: CASRRQGVGNQPQHF.

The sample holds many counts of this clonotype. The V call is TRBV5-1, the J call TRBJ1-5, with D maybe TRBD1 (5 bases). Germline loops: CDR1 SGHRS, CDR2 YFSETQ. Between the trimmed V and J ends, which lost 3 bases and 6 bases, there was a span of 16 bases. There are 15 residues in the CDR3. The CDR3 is CASSYGTDKSQPQHF. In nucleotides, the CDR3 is TGCGCCAGCAGCTATGGGACGGACAAGAGTCAGCCCCAGCATTTT.

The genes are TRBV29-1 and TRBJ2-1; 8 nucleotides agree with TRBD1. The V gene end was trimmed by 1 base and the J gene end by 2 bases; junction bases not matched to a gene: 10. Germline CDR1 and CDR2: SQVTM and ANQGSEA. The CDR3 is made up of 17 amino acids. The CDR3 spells CSVEGVSGQGAYNEQFF. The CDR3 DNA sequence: TGCAGCGTTGAAGGCGTTTCTGGACAGGGAGCCTACAATGAGCAGTTCTTC.

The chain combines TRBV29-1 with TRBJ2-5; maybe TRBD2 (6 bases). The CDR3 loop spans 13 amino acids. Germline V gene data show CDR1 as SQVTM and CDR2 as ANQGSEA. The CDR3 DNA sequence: TGCAGTGGCGGAGTGGGAGGAGGGGAGACCCAGTACTTC. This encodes CSGGVGGGETQYF.

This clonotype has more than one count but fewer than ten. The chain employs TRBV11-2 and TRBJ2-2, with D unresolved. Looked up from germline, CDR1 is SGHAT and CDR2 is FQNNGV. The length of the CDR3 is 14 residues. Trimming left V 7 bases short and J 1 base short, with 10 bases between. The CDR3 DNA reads TGTGCCAGCACACCCGGCAGGAACACCGGGGAGCTGTTTTTT. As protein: CASTPGRNTGELFF.